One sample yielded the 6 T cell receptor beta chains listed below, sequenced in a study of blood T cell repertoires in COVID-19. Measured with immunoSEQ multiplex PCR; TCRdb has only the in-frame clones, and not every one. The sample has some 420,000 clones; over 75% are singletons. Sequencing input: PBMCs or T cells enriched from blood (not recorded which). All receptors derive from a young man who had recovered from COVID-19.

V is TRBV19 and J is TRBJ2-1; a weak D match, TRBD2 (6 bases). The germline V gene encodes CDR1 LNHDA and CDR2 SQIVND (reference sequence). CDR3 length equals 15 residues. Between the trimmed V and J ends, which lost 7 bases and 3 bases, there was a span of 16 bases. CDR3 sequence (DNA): TGTGCCAGTAAATTCGGCGGGGCCGTCTACAATGAGCAGTTCTTC. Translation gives CASKFGGAVYNEQFF.

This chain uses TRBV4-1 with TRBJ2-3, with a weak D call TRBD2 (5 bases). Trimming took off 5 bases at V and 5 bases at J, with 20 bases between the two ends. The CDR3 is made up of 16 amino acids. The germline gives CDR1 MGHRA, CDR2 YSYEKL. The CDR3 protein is CASSVEPGRGGDTQYF. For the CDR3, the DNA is TGCGCCAGCAGCGTGGAGCCCGGACGAGGAGGAGATACGCAGTATTTT.

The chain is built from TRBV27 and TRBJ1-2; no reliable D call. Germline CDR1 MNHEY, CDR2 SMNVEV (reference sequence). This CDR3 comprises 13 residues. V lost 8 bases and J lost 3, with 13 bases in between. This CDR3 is CASGQTMDYGYTF. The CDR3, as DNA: TGTGCCAGCGGCCAGACAATGGACTATGGCTACACCTTC.

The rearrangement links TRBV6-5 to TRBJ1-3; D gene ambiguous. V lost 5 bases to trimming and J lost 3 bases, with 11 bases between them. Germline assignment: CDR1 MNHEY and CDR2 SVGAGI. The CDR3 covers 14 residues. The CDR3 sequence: CASSPSGYGNTIYF. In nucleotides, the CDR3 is TGTGCCAGCAGTCCCTCGGGTTATGGAAACACCATATATTTT.

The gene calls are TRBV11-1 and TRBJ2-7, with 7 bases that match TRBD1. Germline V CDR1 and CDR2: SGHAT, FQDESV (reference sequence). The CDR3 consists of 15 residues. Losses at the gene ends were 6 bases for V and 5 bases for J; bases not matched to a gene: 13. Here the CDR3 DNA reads TGTGCCAGCAGGACGAGAGTGACAGGGCCCCACGAGCAGTACTTC. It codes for CASRTRVTGPHEQYF.

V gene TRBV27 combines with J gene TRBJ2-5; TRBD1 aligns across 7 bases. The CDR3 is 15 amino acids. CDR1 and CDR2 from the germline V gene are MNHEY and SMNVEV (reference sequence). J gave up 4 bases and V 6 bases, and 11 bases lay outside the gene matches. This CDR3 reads CASSYDRAGVETQYF. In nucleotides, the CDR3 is TGTGCCAGCAGCTACGACAGGGCAGGGGTAGAGACCCAGTACTTC.